This T cell receptor beta chain was captured in a study of blood T cells in healthy people across ages. General observations from the study: Versus aged donors, long-lived donors had higher diversity and more naive CD4+ cells. PBMC samples, being unsorted, prevented any conclusive comparison of naive and antigen-experienced cells. A strong correlation was seen between TCR beta diversity and naive T cell percentage.

The V end lost 3 bases, the J end lost 1 base, and 9 bases lay between the germline ends. Per germline, CDR1 LGHDT and CDR2 YNNKEL (reference sequence). The CDR3 loop spans 14 amino acids. This clonotype was detected a few times. The antigen is unknown. The study drew donors from healthy Caucasian individuals in Russia aged about 6 to 95. Primers used in a second PCR of roughly 6 to 11 cycles were a sample-barcoded 5' primer and a J-beta primer mix. MiXCR, run by TCRdb on the 5' RACE reads, gives a single entry per CDR3 protein. The table shows roughly 900,000 distinct CDR3 sequences, with roughly 52% occurring only once.

Sequenced: blood. This receptor was taken from a man aged 25-45 years in good health. This chain uses TRBV3-1 with TRBJ1-1, with D possibly matching TRBD1 (5 bases). CDR3 loop: CASSQGEANTEAFF. The CDR3 nucleotides are TGTGCCAGCAGCCAGGGGGAGGCGAACACTGAAGCTTTCTTT.